This TCR beta chain was recovered during a study of shared clonotypes between healthy human individuals. Every one of the donors was a Caucasian adult that lived in Nashville, Tennessee. TCRdb's table, derived via immunoSEQ multiplex PCR, lists solely in-frame clones and lacks some. The repertoire holds roughly 520,000 clones, with about 96% as singletons. Trimming took off 3 bases at V and 7 bases at J, with 16 bases between the two ends. Germline V gene data show CDR1 as PRHDT and CDR2 as FYEKMQ (reference sequence). The CDR3 sequence is 15 residues long. The clonotype was recovered from a woman in her 30s in good health. The sequenced material came from naive CD4+ T cells sorted from blood. Specified subset: CD45RA+ positively selected. The V and J genes are TRBV13 and TRBJ2-1, with a possible D match to TRBD2 (6 bases). CDR3 loop: CASSFGDGRRNEQFF. DNA for the CDR3: TGTGCCAGCAGCTTCGGTGACGGGAGAAGGAATGAGCAGTTCTTC. Complete variable domain (other parts from reference TRBV13 and TRBJ2-1): AAGVIQSPRHLIKEKRETATLKCYPIPRHDTVYWYQQGPGQDPQFLISFYEKMQSDKGSIPDRFSAQQFSDYHSELNMSSLELGDSALYFCASSFGDGRRNEQFFGPGTRLTVL.